This entry lists 26 T cell receptor beta chains sequenced from one sample in a study of T cell responses to AZD1222 COVID-19 vaccine. Data came from immunoSEQ multiplex PCR; TCRdb stores just in-frame clones and leaves some out. Of roughly 36,000 clones in the sample, 85% to 90% were seen once. The source material was peripheral blood, sampled on day 0 of AZD1222 vaccination. The receptors originated from an adult in good health.

This chain links TRBV19 with TRBJ2-2; D is undetermined. Trimming pared 4 bases from V and 2 bases from J, leaving 17 bases between. The germline V gene has CDR1 LNHDA and CDR2 SQIVND (reference sequence). This CDR3 is built from 17 residues. This chain's CDR3 is CASSRSRARVNTGELFF. The CDR3 DNA sequence: TGTGCCAGTAGTAGAAGTAGAGCCCGAGTCAACACCGGGGAGCTGTTTTTT.

The rearrangement joins TRBV15 to TRBJ2-7, with 8 bases matching TRBD1. Trimming at V came to 0 bases and at J to 0 bases, leaving 4 bases not matched to a gene. The CDR3 has 16 residues. CDR1 LNHNV and CDR2 YYDKDF come from the germline V gene (reference sequence). This CDR3 reads CATSRDGQGHSYEQYF. The CDR3 coding sequence is TGTGCCACCAGCAGAGATGGACAGGGACACTCCTACGAGCAGTACTTC. The full variable domain, completed using reference TRBV15 and TRBJ2-7, is DAMVIQNPRYQVTQFGKPVTLSCSQTLNHNVMYWYQQKSSQAPKLLFHYYDKDFNNEADTPDNFQSRRPNTSFCFLDIRSPGLGDTAMYLCATSRDGQGHSYEQYFGPGTRLTVT.

The genes are TRBV5-1 and TRBJ1-4, with 7 bases identical to TRBD1. This CDR3 is built from 14 residues. CDR1 SGHRS and CDR2 YFSETQ come from the germline V gene. Trimming cost V 4 bases and J 10 bases; bases outside gene matches: 10. CDR3 nucleotides: TGCGCCAGCAGCCCCGACAGGGAAGGGGGAAAACTGTTTTTT. Amino acids: CASSPDREGGKLFF.

V is TRBV21-1 and J is TRBJ2-5; the table's TRBD1 call for D was not verified on the DNA. TRBV21-1 is classified as a pseudogene. This CDR3 comprises 14 residues. CDR3 sequence (DNA): TGTGCCAGCAGCGGAACAGAGTACCAAGAGACCCAGTACTTC. Amino acids: CASSGTEYQETQYF.

This clone has more than one count but fewer than ten. This chain joins TRBV5-1 and TRBJ2-3; the D gene could be TRBD1 or TRBD2 (5 bases each). CDR1 is SGHRS and CDR2 is YFSETQ in the germline V gene. This CDR3 has 16 amino acids. V was clipped by 0 bases and J by 0 bases, with 11 bases between them. CDR3 DNA sequence: TGCGCCAGCAGCTTGGCCGGCCGGGGCAGCACAGATACGCAGTATTTT. It translates to CASSLAGRGSTDTQYF.

Here the CDR3 DNA reads TGCGCCAGCAGCCAAGACCTTAGGTCCGTTGGGGAGTTCTTC. As protein: CASSQDLRSVGEFF. The chain recombines TRBV4-3 with TRBJ2-1, with unresolved D. The CDR3 has 14 amino acids. The germline gives CDR1 LGHNA, CDR2 YSLEER. Trimming cost V 0 bases and J 14 bases, with 17 bases left between them.

This clone was seen a handful of times. The genes are TRBV2 and TRBJ2-7; unclear D gene. V was cut by 6 bases and J by 3 bases, with 15 bases left in between. CDR1 and CDR2 from the germline V gene are SNHLY and FYNNEI. The CDR3 has 14 amino acids. DNA of the CDR3: TGTGCCAGCAGCTACAGCGAATTCCGCTACGAGCAGTACTTC. Its protein is CASSYSEFRYEQYF.

The chain links TRBV5-6 to TRBJ2-7; weak D call: TRBD2 (6 bases). V was clipped by 1 base and J by 3 bases, with 8 bases between them. The CDR3 has 13 amino acids. CDR1 is SGHDT and CDR2 is YYEEEE in the germline V gene. CDR3 sequence: CASSLNGGYEQYF. Written as DNA, the CDR3 is TGTGCCAGCAGCTTGAACGGGGGCTACGAGCAGTACTTC.

The chain carries TRBV27 and TRBJ1-6, with 7 positions matching TRBD1. Germline CDR1 and CDR2: MNHEY and SMNVEV (reference sequence). The length of the CDR3 is 16 residues. Trimming at V came to 5 bases and at J to 10 bases, leaving 14 bases not matched to a gene. The CDR3: CASSHRGAPRDSPLHF. The CDR3 coding sequence is TGTGCCAGCAGTCACAGGGGTGCGCCGAGGGACTCACCCCTCCACTTT.

This chain connects TRBV4-2 to TRBJ2-3; D is ambiguous. The CDR3 is 13 residues long. CDR1 is LGHNA and CDR2 is YNFKEQ in the germline V gene. The V end was cut by 4 bases, the J end by 3 bases, with 8 bases between. The CDR3 is CASSRAHTDTQYF. DNA for the CDR3: TGTGCCAGCAGCCGGGCACATACAGATACGCAGTATTTT.

The rearrangement uses TRBV19 and TRBJ2-1, with D uncertain. The germline V gene has CDR1 LNHDA and CDR2 SQIVND (reference sequence). Trimming removed 1 base at V and 3 bases at J, with 4 bases between. The CDR3 totals 13 residues. CDR3 nucleotide sequence: TGTGCCAGTAGTATAGGTTACTACAATGAGCAGTTCTTC. Its translation is CASSIGYYNEQFF.

The chain is built from TRBV7-3 and TRBJ1-6, with a weak D call TRBD1 (5 bases). This CDR3 is 14 amino acids long. Trimming took off 5 bases at V and 7 bases at J, with 12 bases between the two ends. In germline, CDR1 is SGHTA, CDR2 FQGTGA. The CDR3 DNA follows: TGTGCCAGCAGCCAGGGATTCGGCAATTCACCCCTCCACTTT. It yields the protein CASSQGFGNSPLHF. Variable domain in full (rest from reference TRBV7-3 and TRBJ1-6): GAGVSQTPSNKVTEKGKYVELRCDPISGHTALYWYRQSLGQGPEFLIYFQGTGAADDSGLPNDRFFAVRPEGSVSTLKIQRTERGDSAVYLCASSQGFGNSPLHFGNGTRLTVT.

This clone appeared a single time. The J gene is TRBJ1-2, the V gene TRBV7-9; a possible D gene is TRBD1 (5 bases). Germline-derived CDR1 and CDR2 are SEHNR and FQNEAQ (reference sequence). CDR3 length: 17 amino acids. V lost 1 base and J 0 bases, leaving 15 bases between the germline ends. CDR3 loop: CASSLGGTSKANYGYTF. The CDR3 coding sequence is TGTGCCAGCAGCTTAGGCGGGACGAGCAAAGCTAACTATGGCTACACCTTC.

This chain connects TRBV12-3 or TRBV12-4 to TRBJ1-2, with TRBD1 matching over 9 bases. J was trimmed by 6 bases and V by 8 bases; bases with no gene match: 7. This CDR3 contains 13 residues. DNA of the CDR3: TGTGCCAGCGCAGACAGGGGGTCTAATGGCTACACCTTC. As protein: CASADRGSNGYTF.

The sample holds a few counts of this clone. This chain joins TRBV5-6 and TRBJ1-1, with TRBD1 matching over 7 bases. Germline V gene lookup returns CDR1 SGHDT and CDR2 YYEEEE. The trim removed 4 bases at V and 10 bases at J, leaving 13 bases unmatched. The CDR3 runs to 14 residues. Here the CDR3 reads CASSPQFDRAGAFF. The CDR3 nucleotides are TGTGCCAGCAGCCCCCAATTCGACAGGGCCGGAGCTTTCTTT.

The V and J genes are TRBV4-1 and TRBJ2-3, with 9 positions matching TRBD2. This CDR3 has 16 residues. Losses at the gene ends were 1 base for V and 4 bases for J; bases not matched to a gene: 6. Per germline, CDR1 MGHRA and CDR2 YSYEKL. CDR3 sequence reads: CASSQVASGAPDTQYF. The DNA of the CDR3 is TGCGCCAGCAGCCAAGTGGCTAGCGGGGCCCCAGATACGCAGTATTTT.

The chain recombines TRBV7-9 with TRBJ1-6; D remains ambiguous. The CDR3 runs to 16 residues. Between the trimmed V and J ends, which lost 1 base and 3 bases, there was a span of 10 bases. Germline CDR1 SEHNR, CDR2 FQNEAQ (reference sequence). The DNA of the CDR3 is TGTGCCAGCAGCTTAGGACGGTCCGACTATAATTCACCCCTCCACTTT. Translating it yields CASSLGRSDYNSPLHF.

The genes are TRBV7-2 and TRBJ2-2, with 11 bases identical to TRBD2. The CDR3 length is 16 residues. V trimming: 3 bases; J trimming: 7 bases; junction bases outside the gene matches: 7. The germline gives CDR1 SGHTA, CDR2 FQGNSA. The CDR3 DNA reads as TGTGCCAGCAGCTTTACTAGCGGGAGTTCGCACGGGGAGCTGTTTTTT. Encoded protein: CASSFTSGSSHGELFF.

The chain links TRBV19 to TRBJ2-2; D gene ambiguous. Trimming removed 3 bases from V and 6 bases from J, with 14 bases in between. The CDR3 runs to 15 residues. The germline V gene has CDR1 LNHDA and CDR2 SQIVND (reference sequence). As DNA, the CDR3 is TGTGCCAGTAGTATGATGGGTAGAAAGTCCGGGGAGCTGTTTTTT. This codes for CASSMMGRKSGELFF.

The V gene is TRBV4-3, the J gene TRBJ2-7; 12 bases map to TRBD1. The ends lost 3 bases at V and 4 bases at J; junction bases unmatched: 4. Germline V gene data show CDR1 as LGHNA and CDR2 as YSLEER. The CDR3 is made up of 15 amino acids. CDR3 sequence reads: CASSQEGQGAYEQYF. The CDR3 region has the DNA TGCGCCAGCAGCCAGGAGGGACAGGGGGCTTACGAGCAGTACTTC.

This chain uses TRBV5-1 with TRBJ1-1; D is possibly TRBD1 (5 bases). Trimming removed 3 bases at V and 4 bases at J, with 16 bases between. Germline-derived CDR1 and CDR2 are SGHRS and YFSETQ. This CDR3 is built from 15 residues. CDR3 residues: CASSYLGQAGTEAFF. As DNA, the CDR3 is TGCGCCAGCAGCTACCTGGGGCAGGCGGGCACTGAAGCTTTCTTT.

This chain joins TRBV19 and TRBJ2-3; 8 bases agree with TRBD2. The germline CDR1 and CDR2 sequences are LNHDA and SQIVND (reference sequence). The length of the CDR3 is 15 residues. With 6 bases clipped from V and 3 bases from J, the junction kept 8 bases outside the gene matches. The CDR3 region has the DNA TGTGCCAGTAGCTACCTAGCGGGTAGTACAGATACGCAGTATTTT. Translating it yields CASSYLAGSTDTQYF.

The chain combines TRBV4-1 with TRBJ2-1; TRBD2 aligns across 14 bases. J gave up 9 bases and V 3 bases, and 4 bases lay outside the gene matches. This CDR3 has 15 residues. Germline CDR1 is MGHRA and CDR2 is YSYEKL. CDR3 coding DNA: TGCGCCAGCAGCCAGGGACTAGCGGGAGTGAGTGAGCAGTTCTTC. Protein sequence: CASSQGLAGVSEQFF.

The rearrangement links TRBV2 to TRBJ2-5; 10 bases are a match to TRBD2. This CDR3 spans 16 amino acids. V lost 3 bases and J lost 5; bases outside the gene matches: 9. Germline CDR1 SNHLY, CDR2 FYNNEI. The CDR3 nucleotides read TGTGCCAGCAGTGATCGTAGCGGGGGGCGAAGGGAGACCCAGTACTTC. Translating gives CASSDRSGGRRETQYF.

The chain is built from TRBV4-3 and TRBJ1-5; D remains ambiguous. Trimming removed 0 bases at V and 5 bases at J, with 11 bases between. The germline V gene has CDR1 LGHNA and CDR2 YSLEER. This CDR3 has 15 residues. The chain's CDR3 is CASSQDYRAYQPQHF. In DNA, the CDR3 is TGCGCCAGCAGCCAAGATTATAGGGCTTATCAGCCCCAGCATTTT.

The chain employs TRBV4-1 and TRBJ1-3; TRBD1 matches at 7 bases. Germline CDR1 and CDR2: MGHRA and YSYEKL. V dropped 6 bases and J dropped 4; count of bases not matched to a gene: 9. CDR3 length equals 15 residues. The CDR3 DNA reads as TGCGCCAGCAGGCGTACGACAGGGTCGGGAAACACCATATATTTT. Its translation: CASRRTTGSGNTIYF.